This T cell receptor (beta chain) was sequenced during a study of blood T cell repertoires in COVID-19. Study summary: PBMCs, B-cell-depleted T cells, or T cells were the source of the cDNA or gDNA that made up the material.

CDR1 KGHSH and CDR2 LQKENI come from the germline V gene. Trimming shortened V by 3 bases and J by 1 base, and 16 bases separated the two germline ends. CDR3 length equals 17 residues. As handled by the study authors: Amplifying reference gene primers gave estimates of nucleated cell counts. TCRdb's copy holds only in-frame clones and misses some; the assay was immunoSEQ multiplex PCR. The V and J calls and the clone size are those of that table, but D and trimming were determined from the DNA. This table holds around 250,000 clones, around nine tenths found once. Input material: PBMCs or T cells enriched from blood (not recorded which). The TCR originated in a woman in her 50s who had recovered from COVID-19. The chain recombines TRBV18 with TRBJ2-1; maybe TRBD1 (6 bases). The CDR3 DNA sequence: TGTGCCAGCTCACCCACCGGGACAAGAATTTCCTACAATGAGCAGTTCTTC. The encoded protein is CASSPTGTRISYNEQFF.